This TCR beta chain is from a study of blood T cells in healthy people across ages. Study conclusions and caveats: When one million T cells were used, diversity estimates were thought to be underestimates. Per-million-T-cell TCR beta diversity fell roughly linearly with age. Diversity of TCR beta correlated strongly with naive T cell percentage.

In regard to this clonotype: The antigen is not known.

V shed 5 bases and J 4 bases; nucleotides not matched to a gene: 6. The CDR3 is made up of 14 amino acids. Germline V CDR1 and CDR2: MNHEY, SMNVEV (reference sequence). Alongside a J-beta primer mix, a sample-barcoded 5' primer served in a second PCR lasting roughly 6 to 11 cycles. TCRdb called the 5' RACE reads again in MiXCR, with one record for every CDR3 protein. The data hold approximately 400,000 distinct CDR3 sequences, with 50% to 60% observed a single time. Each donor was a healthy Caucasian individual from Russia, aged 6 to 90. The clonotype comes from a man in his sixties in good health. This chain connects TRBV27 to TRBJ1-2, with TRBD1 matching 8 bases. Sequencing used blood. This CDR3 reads CASSPQQGGYGYTF. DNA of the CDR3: TGTGCCAGCAGTCCACAACAGGGGGGCTATGGCTACACCTTC.